The 10 T cell receptor beta chains in this list originate from one sample, sequenced in a study of monozygotic twins with inflammatory bowel disease. TCRdb reanalyzed the 5' RACE reads and collapses them to one entry per CDR3 protein, without DNA. Its table lists 110,000 or so distinct CDR3 sequences. The sequenced material came from blood. The receptors derive from a human donor with ulcerative colitis or Crohn's disease, or a healthy co-twin of an affected twin (not recorded which).

This sequence joins TRBV24-1 and TRBJ2-1; no DNA is available, so the TRBD2 call from TCRdb remains unchecked. The CDR3 sequence is 13 residues long. CDR1 and CDR2 from the germline V gene are KGHDR and SFDVKD. The CDR3: CATSDYPRDEQFF.

The chain couples TRBV12-3 or TRBV12-4 to TRBJ1-2; TCRdb indicates TRBD1, and absent DNA this call remains unverified. This CDR3 has 13 residues. CDR3 residues: CASRDRNAYGYTF.

The chain uses TRBV28 and TRBJ2-7. Germline-derived CDR1 and CDR2 are MDHEN and SYDVKM. This CDR3 has 14 residues. The CDR3 is CASSLPSGNYEQYF.

This chain connects TRBV3-1 to TRBJ1-1; the D call from TCRdb, TRBD1, cannot be confirmed without DNA. This CDR3 region has 12 residues. CDR1 and CDR2 from the germline V gene are LGHDT and YNNKEL (reference sequence). The CDR3 loop is CASSHARGEAFF.

J is TRBJ2-4 and V is TRBV20-1. The CDR3 extends over 13 amino acids. CDR1 DFQATT and CDR2 SNEGSKA come from the germline V gene (reference sequence). The chain's CDR3 is CSVVDGIKNIQYF.

The gene calls are TRBV7-6 and TRBJ1-1; as DNA is missing, the TRBD1 call by TCRdb cannot be tested. Germline-derived CDR1 and CDR2 are SGHVS and FNYEAQ. The CDR3 is 13 amino acids. The CDR3 loop reads CASSLDPGTEAFF.

The gene calls are TRBV6-1 and TRBJ1-1; TCRdb reports TRBD1, a call that lacks DNA to check it against. Germline assignment: CDR1 MNHNS and CDR2 SASEGT. The CDR3 contains 16 residues. The CDR3 sequence: CASDPGQDIFNTEAFF.

This sequence joins TRBV5-1 and TRBJ2-2. CDR3 length: 12 amino acids. Germline CDR1 is SGHRS and CDR2 is YFSETQ. The CDR3: CASSRNMEELFF.

The J gene is TRBJ2-1, the V gene TRBV29-1; absent DNA, TCRdb's TRBD2 call cannot be checked. CDR1 is SQVTM and CDR2 is ANQGSEA in the germline V gene. The CDR3 is 12 amino acids. The CDR3 spells CSVVASVDEQFF.

The CDR3 region is CASSLGLAGGSYNEQFF. The chain combines TRBV5-4 with TRBJ2-1; without DNA, the TCRdb call of TRBD2 cannot be checked. The CDR3 extends over 17 amino acids. Per the germline V gene, CDR1 is SGHNT and CDR2 is YYREEE (reference sequence).